This T cell receptor beta chain appears in the sequencing data of a study of cytotoxic CD8 clonotypes in ibrutinib-treated CLL. TCRdb's table, derived via immunoSEQ multiplex PCR, lists solely in-frame clones and lacks some. The sample shows about 140,000 clones, around 77% of them seen only once. Of note for this clone: Its antigen remains unknown.

Overall study findings and caveats: Baseline-level clonality went beyond age-matched healthy donors and moved in step with circulating CD8+ T-cell counts. For progressing versus sustained-remission patients, sampling times were not the same.

Germline CDR1 is MNHEY and CDR2 is SVGAGI. Trimming took 8 bases from V and 4 from J, leaving 11 bases between them. The CDR3 has 12 amino acids. J is TRBJ1-2 and V is TRBV6-5; TRBD1 might be the D (5 bases). The receptor was isolated from a human donor with chronic lymphocytic leukemia. This specimen was PBMCs, taken after 12 months of ibrutinib treatment. CDR3 residues: CASHDSIYGYTF. The CDR3 nucleotides read TGTGCCAGCCACGACAGCATCTATGGCTACACCTTC.